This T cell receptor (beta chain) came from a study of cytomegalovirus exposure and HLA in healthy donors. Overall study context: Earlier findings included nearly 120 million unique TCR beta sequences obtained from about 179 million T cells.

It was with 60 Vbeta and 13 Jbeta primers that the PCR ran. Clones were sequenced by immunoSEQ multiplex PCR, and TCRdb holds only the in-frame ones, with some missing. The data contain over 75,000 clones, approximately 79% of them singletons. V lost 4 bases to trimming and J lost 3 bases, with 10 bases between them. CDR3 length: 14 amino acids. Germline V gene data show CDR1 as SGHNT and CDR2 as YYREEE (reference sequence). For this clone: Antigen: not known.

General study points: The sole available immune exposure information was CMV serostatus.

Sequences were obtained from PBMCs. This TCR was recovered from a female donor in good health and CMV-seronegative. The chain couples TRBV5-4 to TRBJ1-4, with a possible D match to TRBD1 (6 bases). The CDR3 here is CASSQGLANEKLFF. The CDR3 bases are TGTGCCAGCAGCCAGGGGTTAGCTAATGAAAAACTGTTTTTT.